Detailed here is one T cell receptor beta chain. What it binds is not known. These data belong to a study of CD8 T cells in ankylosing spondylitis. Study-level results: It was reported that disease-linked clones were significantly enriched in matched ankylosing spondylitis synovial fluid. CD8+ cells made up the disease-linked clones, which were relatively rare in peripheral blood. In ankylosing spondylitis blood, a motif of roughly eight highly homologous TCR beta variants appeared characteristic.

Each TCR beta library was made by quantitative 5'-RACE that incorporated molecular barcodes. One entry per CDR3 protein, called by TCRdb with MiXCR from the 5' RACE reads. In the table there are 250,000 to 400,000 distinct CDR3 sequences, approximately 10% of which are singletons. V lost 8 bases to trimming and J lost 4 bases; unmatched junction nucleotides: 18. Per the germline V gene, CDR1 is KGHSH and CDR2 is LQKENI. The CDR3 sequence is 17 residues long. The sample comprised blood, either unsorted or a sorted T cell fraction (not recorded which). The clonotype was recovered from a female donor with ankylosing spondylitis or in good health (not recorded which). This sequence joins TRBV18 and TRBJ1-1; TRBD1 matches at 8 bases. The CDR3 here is CASQSQGAQRVTTEAFF. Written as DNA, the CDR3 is TGTGCCAGCCAATCCCAGGGGGCGCAAAGGGTGACCACTGAAGCTTTCTTT.